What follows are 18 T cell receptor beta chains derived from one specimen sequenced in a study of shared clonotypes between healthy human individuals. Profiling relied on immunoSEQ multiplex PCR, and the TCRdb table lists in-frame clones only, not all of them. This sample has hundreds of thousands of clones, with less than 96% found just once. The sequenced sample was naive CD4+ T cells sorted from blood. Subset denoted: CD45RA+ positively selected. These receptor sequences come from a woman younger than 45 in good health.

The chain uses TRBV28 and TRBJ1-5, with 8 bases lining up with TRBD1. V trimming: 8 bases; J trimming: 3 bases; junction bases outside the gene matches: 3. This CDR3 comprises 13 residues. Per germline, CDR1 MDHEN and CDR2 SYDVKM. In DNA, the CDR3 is TGTGCCAGCGCGACAGGGGTCAATCAGCCCCAGCATTTT. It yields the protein CASATGVNQPQHF.

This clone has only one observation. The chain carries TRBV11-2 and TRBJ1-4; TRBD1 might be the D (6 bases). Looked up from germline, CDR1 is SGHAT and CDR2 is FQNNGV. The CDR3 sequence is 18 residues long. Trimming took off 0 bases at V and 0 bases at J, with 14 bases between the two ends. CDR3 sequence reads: CASSLETRGPATNEKLFF. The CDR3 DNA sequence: TGTGCCAGCAGCTTAGAGACCAGGGGCCCCGCAACTAATGAAAAACTGTTTTTT.

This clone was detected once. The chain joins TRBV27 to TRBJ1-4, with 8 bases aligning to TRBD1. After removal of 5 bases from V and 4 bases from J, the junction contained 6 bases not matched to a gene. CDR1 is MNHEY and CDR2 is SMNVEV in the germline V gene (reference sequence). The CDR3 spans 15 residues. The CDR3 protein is CASSPGGRLNEKLFF. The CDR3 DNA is TGTGCCAGCAGTCCAGGGGGCAGGCTTAATGAAAAACTGTTTTTT.

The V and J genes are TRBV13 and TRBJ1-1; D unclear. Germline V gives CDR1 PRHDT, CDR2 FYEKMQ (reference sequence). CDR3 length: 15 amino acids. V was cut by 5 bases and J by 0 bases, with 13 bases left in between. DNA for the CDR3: TGTGCCAGCAGCGCAGAACAGAAACTGAACACTGAAGCTTTCTTT. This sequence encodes CASSAEQKLNTEAFF.

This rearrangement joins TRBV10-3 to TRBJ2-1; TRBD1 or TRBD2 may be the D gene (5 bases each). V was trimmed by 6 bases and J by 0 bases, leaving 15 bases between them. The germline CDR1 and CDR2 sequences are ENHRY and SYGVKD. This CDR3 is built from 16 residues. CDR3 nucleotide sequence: TGTGCCATCAGGCCCGGGACGCCGAGCTCCTACAATGAGCAGTTCTTC. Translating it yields CAIRPGTPSSYNEQFF.

The CDR3 DNA reads as TGTGCCAGTAGCGGGGACGGGACTAGCGGAGAGTACGAGCAGTACTTC. This encodes CASSGDGTSGEYEQYF. The V call is TRBV19, the J call TRBJ2-7, with 11 bases lining up with TRBD2. Germline loops: CDR1 LNHDA, CDR2 SQIVND (reference sequence). Losses at the gene ends were 6 bases for V and 4 bases for J; bases not matched to a gene: 11. This CDR3 is 16 amino acids long. The full variable domain, rest sourced from reference TRBV19 and TRBJ2-7, is DGGITQSPKYLFRKEGQNVTLSCEQNLNHDAMYWYRQDPGQGLRLIYYSQIVNDFQKGDIAEGYSVSREKKESFPLTVTSAQKNPTAFYLCASSGDGTSGEYEQYFGPGTRLTVT.

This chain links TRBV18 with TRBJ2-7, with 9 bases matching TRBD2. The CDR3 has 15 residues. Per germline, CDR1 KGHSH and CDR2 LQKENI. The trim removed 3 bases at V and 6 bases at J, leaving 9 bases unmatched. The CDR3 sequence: CASSPDSGRIVEQYF. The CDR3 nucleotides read TGTGCCAGCTCACCGGATAGCGGGAGAATCGTCGAGCAGTACTTC.

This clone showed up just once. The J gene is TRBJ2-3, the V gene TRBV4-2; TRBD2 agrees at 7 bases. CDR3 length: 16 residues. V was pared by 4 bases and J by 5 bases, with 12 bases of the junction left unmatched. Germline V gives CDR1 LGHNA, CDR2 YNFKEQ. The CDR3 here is CASSPRVRESGDTQYF. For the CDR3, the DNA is TGTGCCAGCAGCCCCCGGGTGCGGGAGTCGGGAGATACGCAGTATTTT.

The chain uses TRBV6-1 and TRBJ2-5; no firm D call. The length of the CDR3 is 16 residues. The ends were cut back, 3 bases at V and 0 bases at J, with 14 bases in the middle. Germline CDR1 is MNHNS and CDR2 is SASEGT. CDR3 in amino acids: CASSDLGIVYQETQYF. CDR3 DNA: TGTGCCAGCAGTGATCTGGGGATCGTGTACCAAGAGACCCAGTACTTC.

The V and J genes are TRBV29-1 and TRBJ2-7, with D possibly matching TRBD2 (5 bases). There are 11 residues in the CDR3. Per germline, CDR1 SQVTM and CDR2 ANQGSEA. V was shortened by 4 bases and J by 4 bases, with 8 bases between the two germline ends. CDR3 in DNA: TGCAGCGTTGGTGAGGGATACGAGCAGTACTTC. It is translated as CSVGEGYEQYF.

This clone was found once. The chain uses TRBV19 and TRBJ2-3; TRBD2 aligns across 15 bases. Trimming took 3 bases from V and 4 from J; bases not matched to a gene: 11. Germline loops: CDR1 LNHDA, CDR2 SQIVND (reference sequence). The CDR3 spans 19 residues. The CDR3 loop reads CASSIGLAGGGPRADTQYF. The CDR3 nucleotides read TGTGCCAGTAGTATCGGACTAGCGGGAGGGGGCCCGAGAGCAGATACGCAGTATTTT.

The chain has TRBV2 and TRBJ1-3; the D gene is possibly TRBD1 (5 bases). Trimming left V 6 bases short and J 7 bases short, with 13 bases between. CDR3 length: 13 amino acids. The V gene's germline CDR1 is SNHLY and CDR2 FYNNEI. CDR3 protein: CASRRGVGNTIYF. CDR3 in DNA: TGTGCCAGCAGACGAGGGGTAGGGAACACCATATATTTT.

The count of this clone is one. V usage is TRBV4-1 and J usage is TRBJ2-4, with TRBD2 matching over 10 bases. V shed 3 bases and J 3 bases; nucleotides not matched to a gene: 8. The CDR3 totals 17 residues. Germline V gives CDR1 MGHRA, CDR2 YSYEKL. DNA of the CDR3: TGCGCCAGCAGCCAGACCGGACTAGCGGCTAACAAAAACATTCAGTACTTC. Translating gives CASSQTGLAANKNIQYF.

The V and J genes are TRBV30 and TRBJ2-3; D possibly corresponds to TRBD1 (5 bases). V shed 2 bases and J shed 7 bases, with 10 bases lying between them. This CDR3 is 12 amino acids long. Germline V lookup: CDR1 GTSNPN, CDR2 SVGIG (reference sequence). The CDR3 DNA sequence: TGTGCCTGGAGTCCCCAGGGAAATACGCAGTATTTT. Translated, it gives CAWSPQGNTQYF.

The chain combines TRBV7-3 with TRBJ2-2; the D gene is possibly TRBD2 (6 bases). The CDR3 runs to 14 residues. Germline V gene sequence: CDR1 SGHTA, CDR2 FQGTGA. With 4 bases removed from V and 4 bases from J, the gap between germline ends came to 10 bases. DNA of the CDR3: TGTGCCAGCAGCTATAGCGGAACCACCGGGGAGCTGTTTTTT. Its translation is CASSYSGTTGELFF.

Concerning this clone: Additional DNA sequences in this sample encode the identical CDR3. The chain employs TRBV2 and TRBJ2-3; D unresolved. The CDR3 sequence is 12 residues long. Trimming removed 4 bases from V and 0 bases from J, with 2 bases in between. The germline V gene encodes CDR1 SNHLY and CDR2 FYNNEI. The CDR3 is CASSVSTDTQYF. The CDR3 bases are TGTGCCAGCAGTGTAAGCACAGATACGCAGTATTTT.

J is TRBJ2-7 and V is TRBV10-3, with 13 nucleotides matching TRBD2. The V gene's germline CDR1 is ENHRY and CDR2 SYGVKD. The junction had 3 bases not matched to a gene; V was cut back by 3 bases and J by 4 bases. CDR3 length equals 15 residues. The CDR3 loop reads CAISDPTSGRYEQYF. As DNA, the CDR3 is TGTGCCATCAGTGACCCGACTAGCGGGAGGTACGAGCAGTACTTC.

The CDR3 reads CASSLGGTYLNTEAFF. In DNA, the CDR3 is TGTGCCAGCAGCTTGGGGGGGACGTACTTGAACACTGAAGCTTTCTTT. This chain joins TRBV13 and TRBJ1-1; possibly TRBD1 for D (5 bases). The V gene lost 3 bases and the J gene lost 0 bases, with 14 bases spanning the gap. CDR1 and CDR2 (germline): PRHDT, FYEKMQ (reference sequence). The length of the CDR3 is 16 residues.